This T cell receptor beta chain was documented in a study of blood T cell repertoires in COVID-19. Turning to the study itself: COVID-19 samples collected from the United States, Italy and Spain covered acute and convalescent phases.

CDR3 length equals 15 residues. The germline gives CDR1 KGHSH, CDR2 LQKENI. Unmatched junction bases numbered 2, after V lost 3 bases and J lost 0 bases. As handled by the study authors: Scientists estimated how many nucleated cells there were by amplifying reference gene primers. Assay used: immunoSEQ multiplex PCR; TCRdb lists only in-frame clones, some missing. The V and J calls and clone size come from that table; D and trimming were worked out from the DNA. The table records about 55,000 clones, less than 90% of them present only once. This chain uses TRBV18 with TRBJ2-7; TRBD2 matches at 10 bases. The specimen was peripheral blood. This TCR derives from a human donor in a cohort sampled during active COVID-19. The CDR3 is CASSPGLASSYEQYF. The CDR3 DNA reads TGTGCCAGCTCACCGGGACTAGCGAGCTCCTACGAGCAGTACTTC.